Reported below is one TCR beta chain. Its antigen is as yet unknown. One junction end does not reproduce the germline sequence, and a read error may be involved. Here immunoSEQ multiplex PCR was the method, and the copy in TCRdb shows in-frame clones only, minus some. The table lists a few million clones, approximately 92% of them singletons. The germline V gene has CDR1 SQVTM and CDR2 ANQGSEA. CDR3 size: 12 residues. Naive CD8 cells lacked CD45RO and underwent positive selection for CCR7, leaving out terminally differentiated effector memory CD45RA+ cells. The sample comes from a study of shared clonotypes between healthy human individuals. Study results and caveats: Naive subsets tended to show greater estimated richness than memory subsets. Rarefaction gave evidence that sorted-subset sequencing remained incomplete despite large depth. The naive CD4 repertoires of a few donors were compared, and roughly 5.1% of clonotypes were shared.

This TCR was recovered from a man between 18 and 35 years old in good health. Some clones in this sample may be carry-over from other donors' samples. Sequences were obtained from naive CD8+ T cells from PBMCs. This chain uses TRBV29-1 with TRBJ1-2; TRBD1 is a possible D gene (5 bases). CDR3 amino acids: CSVQDSNYGYTF. DNA for the CDR3: TGCAGCGTTCAAGACAGTAACTATGGCTACACCTTC.